This T cell receptor beta chain derives from a study of T cells in Graves' hyperthyroidism and ophthalmopathy. Findings and limits, study-wide: Also found in blood were most expanded thyroid clonotypes above 0.001.

Worth noting for this clonotype: Its antigen is unknown.

In germline, CDR1 is SGHRS, CDR2 YFSETQ. The CDR3 runs 19 residues. Germline trimming cut 1 base from V and 4 bases from J; bases unmatched to any gene: 9. TCR beta CDR3 regions were amplified from RNA transcripts. The HTBI primer set was used in a first-round RT-PCR of the TCR CDR3. TCRdb analysed the multiplex PCR reads with MiXCR anew, one entry per CDR3 protein. The sample shows about 340,000 distinct CDR3 sequences, roughly a fifth of them seen only once. The specimen sequenced was blood. This receptor was taken from a woman between 50 and 59 years old with Graves' hyperthyroidism. The chain links TRBV5-1 to TRBJ2-2, with 14 bases aligning to TRBD2. CDR3: CASSLTLTSGRASTGELFF. The CDR3 nucleotides are TGCGCCAGCAGCTTGACCTTGACTAGCGGGAGGGCCAGCACCGGGGAGCTGTTTTTT.